One and the same sample provided the 10 T cell receptor beta chains below, sequenced in a study of blood T cell repertoires in COVID-19. TCRdb's copy holds only in-frame clones and misses some; the assay was immunoSEQ multiplex PCR. The table records about 92,000 clones, less than 85% of them present only once. Sequencing was done on a sample of peripheral blood. These receptors all come from a man aged 50-59 years who had recovered from COVID-19.

This chain uses TRBV18 with TRBJ1-1; no definite D call. The CDR3 spans 13 residues. CDR1 is KGHSH, CDR2 LQKENI, per germline. V lost 3 bases and J 6 bases, leaving 11 bases between the germline ends. CDR3 loop: CASSPSAGSEAFF. The CDR3 DNA reads TGTGCCAGCTCACCGTCGGCAGGATCTGAAGCTTTCTTT.

This clone was found once. The V call is TRBV27, the J call TRBJ1-1, with 9 bases aligning to TRBD1. Unmatched junction bases numbered 5, after V lost 5 bases and J lost 1 base. Germline-derived CDR1 and CDR2 are MNHEY and SMNVEV (reference sequence). This CDR3 contains 15 residues. The CDR3 sequence: CASSVDRGPNTEAFF. The DNA of the CDR3 is TGTGCCAGCAGTGTGGACAGGGGTCCGAACACTGAAGCTTTCTTT.

This chain connects TRBV4-2 to TRBJ2-1, with TRBD2 matching over 8 bases. Germline loops: CDR1 LGHNA, CDR2 YNFKEQ. The CDR3 has 16 residues. The ends lost 4 bases at V and 6 bases at J; junction bases unmatched: 11. CDR3 protein: CASSRGGLGVVNEQFF. The CDR3 DNA follows: TGTGCCAGCAGCCGAGGGGGACTAGGTGTAGTCAATGAGCAGTTCTTC.

This rearrangement joins TRBV6-1 to TRBJ2-7; the match to TRBD1 covers 7 bases. Germline CDR1 reads MNHNS; CDR2 reads SASEGT. The CDR3 is 14 amino acids. V lost 0 bases to trimming and J lost 6 bases; unmatched junction nucleotides: 5. Here the CDR3 reads CASSEATGSSEQYF. Here the CDR3 DNA reads TGTGCCAGCAGTGAAGCGACAGGGAGTAGCGAGCAGTACTTC.

For the CDR3, the DNA is TGCGCCAGCAGCCCGGGGAGGGGCAACTCCTACGAGCAGTACTTC. As protein: CASSPGRGNSYEQYF. The J gene is TRBJ2-7, the V gene TRBV4-3; 7 positions agree with TRBD2. V gave up 4 bases and J gave up 0 bases; unmatched junction bases: 6. This CDR3 region has 15 residues. Germline V gene data show CDR1 as LGHNA and CDR2 as YSLEER.

Here the CDR3 reads CSASVGLAGVFGTGELFF. The CDR3 DNA follows: TGCAGTGCTAGTGTGGGACTAGCGGGAGTATTTGGCACCGGGGAGCTGTTTTTT. J is TRBJ2-2 and V is TRBV20-1; 14 positions match TRBD2. Looked up from germline, CDR1 is DFQATT and CDR2 is SNEGSKA (reference sequence). The CDR3 runs 18 residues. Trimming at V came to 3 bases and at J to 4 bases, leaving 10 bases not matched to a gene.

The rearrangement uses TRBV5-1 and TRBJ1-6; 9 bases line up with TRBD1. The CDR3 contains 15 residues. CDR1 and CDR2 (germline): SGHRS, YFSETQ. Trimming took 0 bases from V and 14 from J; bases not matched to a gene: 9. CDR3 DNA sequence: TGCGCCAGCAGCTTGGACGGACAGGGGATTCCCACCCTCCACTTT. Encoded protein: CASSLDGQGIPTLHF.

This chain connects TRBV6-2 or TRBV6-3 to TRBJ2-1; D is unresolved. The germline V gene has CDR1 MNHEY and CDR2 SVGEGT. CDR3 length: 16 residues. The V end was cut by 4 bases, the J end by 0 bases, with 13 bases between. The CDR3 reads CASSSTRKSSYNEQFF. The CDR3 region has the DNA TGTGCCAGCAGTTCTACGCGTAAGAGCTCCTACAATGAGCAGTTCTTC.

The chain recombines TRBV24-1 with TRBJ2-1, with D maybe TRBD2 (6 bases). The length of the CDR3 is 14 residues. Trimming stripped 9 bases from V and 4 bases from J, with 15 bases between. From germline, CDR1 is KGHDR and CDR2 SFDVKD. CDR3 region: CATAGPGQYNEQFF. DNA for the CDR3: TGTGCCACCGCGGGGCCGGGGCAGTACAATGAGCAGTTCTTC.

The chain has TRBV4-1 and TRBJ1-2; TRBD1 might be the D (5 bases). The germline CDR1 and CDR2 sequences are MGHRA and YSYEKL. The CDR3 spans 14 residues. Between the trimmed V and J ends, which lost 1 base and 2 bases, there was a span of 8 bases. The CDR3 DNA reads as TGCGCCAGCAGCCAAGTAGGGGTGAACTATGGCTACACCTTC. Residues: CASSQVGVNYGYTF.